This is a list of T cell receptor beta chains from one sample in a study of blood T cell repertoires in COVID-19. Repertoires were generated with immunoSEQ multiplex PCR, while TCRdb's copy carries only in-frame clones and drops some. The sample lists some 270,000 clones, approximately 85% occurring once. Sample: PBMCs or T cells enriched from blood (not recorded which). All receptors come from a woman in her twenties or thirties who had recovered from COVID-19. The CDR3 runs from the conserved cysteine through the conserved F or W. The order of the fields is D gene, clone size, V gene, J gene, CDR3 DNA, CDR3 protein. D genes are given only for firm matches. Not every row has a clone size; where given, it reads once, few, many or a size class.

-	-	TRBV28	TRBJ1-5	TGTGCCAGCAGTCTCGGAGGGATGGATTGGAGCAATCAGCCCCAGCATTTT	CASSLGGMDWSNQPQHF
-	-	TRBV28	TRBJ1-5	TGTGCCAGCAGTTTTTCGGACAGTACCATGGTTTACCAGCCCCAGCATTTT	CASSFSDSTMVYQPQHF
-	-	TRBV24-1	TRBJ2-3	TGTGCCACCAGTGATTTGGTGCGGGGCACAGATACGCAGTATTTT	CATSDLVRGTDTQYF
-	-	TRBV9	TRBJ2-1	TGTGCCAGCAGCGCTTCTGACTTTAGCTCCTACAATGAGCAGTTCTTC	CASSASDFSSYNEQFF
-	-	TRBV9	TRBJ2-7	TGTGCCAGCAGCGACGGACGGCGGGACGAGCAGTACTTC	CASSDGRRDEQYF
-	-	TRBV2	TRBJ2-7	TGTGCCAGCACCGTCCAAGGACATCCCTACGAGCAGTACTTC	CASTVQGHPYEQYF
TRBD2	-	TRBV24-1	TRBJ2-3	TGTGCCACCAGTGATTCGGGACTAACATTGTTAGATACGCAGTATTTT	CATSDSGLTLLDTQYF
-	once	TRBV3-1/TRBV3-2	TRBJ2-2	TGTGCCAGCACCCCACTAGATAGATTTACCAGCCAGCCATCGAAGACCGGGGAGCTGTTTTTT	CASTPLDRFTSQPSKTGELFF
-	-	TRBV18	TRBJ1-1	TGTGCCAGCTCACTCAACTCTGCCAGGGGCAAGGAGAACACTGAAGCTTTCTTT	CASSLNSARGKENTEAFF
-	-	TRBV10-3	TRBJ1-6	TGTGCCATCAGCCCTGACAGAAGGAATTCACCCCTCCACTTT	CAISPDRRNSPLHF
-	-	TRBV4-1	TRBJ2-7	TGCGCCAGCAGCCAAGGTCACAGCTACGAGCAGTACTTC	CASSQGHSYEQYF
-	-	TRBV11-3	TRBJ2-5	TGTGCCAGCAGCCCATCGGGATTCGGGGAGACCCAGTACTTC	CASSPSGFGETQYF
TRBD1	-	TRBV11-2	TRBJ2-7	TGTGCCAGCAGCTTAGGCTTTACAGGGGCGGGTTACGAGCAGTACTTC	CASSLGFTGAGYEQYF
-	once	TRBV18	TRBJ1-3	TGTGCCAGCTCACCTCCGGGCTCTGGAAACACCATATATTTT	CASSPPGSGNTIYF
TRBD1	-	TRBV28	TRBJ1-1	TGTGCCAGCAGCTTATGGTCCCGGACAGGGGAAGGGAACACTGAAGCTTTCTTT	CASSLWSRTGEGNTEAFF
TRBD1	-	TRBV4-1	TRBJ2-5	TGCGCCAGCAGCCAAACACCACAGGGGGCTGTAGAGACCCAGTACTTC	CASSQTPQGAVETQYF
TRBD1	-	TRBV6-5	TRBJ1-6	TGTGCCAGCAGTCACAGGGGCTCCTATAATTCACCCCTCCACTTT	CASSHRGSYNSPLHF
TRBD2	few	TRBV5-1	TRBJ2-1	TGCGCCAGCAGCTCGGGACTAGCGGGAGTCCGTCCGGGGGCGAGCTCCTACAATGAGCAGTTCTTC	CASSSGLAGVRPGASSYNEQFF
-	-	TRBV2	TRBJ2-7	TGTGCCAGCAAAGTTATGCTTCAGGGATACGAGCAGTACTTC	CASKVMLQGYEQYF
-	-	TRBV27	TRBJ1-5	TGTGCCAGCGCGGGAGCTCGCAATCAGCCCCAGCATTTT	CASAGARNQPQHF
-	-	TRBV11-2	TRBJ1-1	TGTGCCATCAGACCCTTGGACAGCGCCATGAACACTGAAGCTTTCTTT	CAIRPLDSAMNTEAFF
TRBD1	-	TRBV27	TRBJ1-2	TGTGCCAGCTCGACAGGGAATGGCTACACCTTC	CASSTGNGYTF
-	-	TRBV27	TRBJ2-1	TGTGCCAGCAGTCCCCAGGACTACCTTCTTTACAATGAGCAGTTCTTC	CASSPQDYLLYNEQFF
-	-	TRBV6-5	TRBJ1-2	TGTGCCAGCAGTTACTTTGGGGGGAACTATGGCTACACCTTC	CASSYFGGNYGYTF
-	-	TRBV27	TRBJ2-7	TGTGCCAGCAGTTTAGGTGGGTGGGGGGATTACGAGCAGTACTTC	CASSLGGWGDYEQYF
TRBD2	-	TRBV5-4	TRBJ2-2	TGTGCCAGCAGCTTTTTAAGCGGGGGGGCCACCGGGGAGCTGTTTTTT	CASSFLSGGATGELFF
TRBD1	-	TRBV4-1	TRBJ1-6	TGCGCCAGCAGCCAACTAATCCAGAAAGGACAGGGAGGTTCACCCCTCCACTTT	CASSQLIQKGQGGSPLHF
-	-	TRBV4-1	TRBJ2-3	TGCGCCAGCAGCCCTAACCTCCTCCGGGGCACAGATACGCAGTATTTT	CASSPNLLRGTDTQYF
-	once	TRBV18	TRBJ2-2	TGTGCCAGCTCACCAAAAGTCAGGGTGAAGGACACCGGGGAGCTGTTTTTT	CASSPKVRVKDTGELFF
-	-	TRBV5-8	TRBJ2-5	TGTGCCAGCAGCTCGGGACACCGTGGGGAGACCCAGTACTTC	CASSSGHRGETQYF
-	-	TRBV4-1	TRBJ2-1	TGCGCCAGCAGCCAAGACCCAATGCTAGCTGATGAGCAGTTCTTC	CASSQDPMLADEQFF
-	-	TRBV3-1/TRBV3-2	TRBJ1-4	TGTGCCAGCAGCCAAGTTCACAGTGAGAATGAAAAACTGTTTTTT	CASSQVHSENEKLFF
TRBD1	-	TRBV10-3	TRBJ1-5	TGTGCCATCAGTGAGGGGCAGGGGGCAAGGCAGCCCCAGCATTTT	CAISEGQGARQPQHF
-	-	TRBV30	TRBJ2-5	TGTGCCTGGAGTGTATCGGTGGGCAGCATCTCGGTAGAGACCCAGTACTTC	CAWSVSVGSISVETQYF
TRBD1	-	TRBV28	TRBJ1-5	TGTGCCAGCAGTTTACAGGGGGAAAGACAGCCCCAGCATTTT	CASSLQGERQPQHF
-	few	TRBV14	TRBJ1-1	TGTGCCAGCAGCCATCGAACTCTGAGGGACACTGAAGCTTTCTTT	CASSHRTLRDTEAFF
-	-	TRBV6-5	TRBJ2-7	TGTGCCTCCCAACAGGCGACCTCCTACGAGCAGTACTTC	CASQQATSYEQYF
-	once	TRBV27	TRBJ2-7	TGTGCCAGCAGCTCCGGGACATCACCTCTGGGGCAGTACTTC	CASSSGTSPLGQYF
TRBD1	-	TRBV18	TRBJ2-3	TGTGCCAGCTCACCATTCCTGGGACAGGGAGGCCCAGATACGCAGTATTTT	CASSPFLGQGGPDTQYF
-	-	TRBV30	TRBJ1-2	TGTGCCTGGAGTGTACCGCGGAGGGATGGCTACACCTTC	CAWSVPRRDGYTF
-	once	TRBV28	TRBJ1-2	TGTGCCAGCACCATCGGCAGGTCTAACTATGGCTACACCTTC	CASTIGRSNYGYTF
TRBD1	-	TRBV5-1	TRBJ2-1	TGCGCCAGCAGCCCGGGGACAGGGACCTTCAATGAGCAGTTCTTC	CASSPGTGTFNEQFF